The 4 T cell receptor beta chains below come from one sample, sequenced in a study of T cell repertoires in cytomegalovirus infection. What these receptors recognize is not known. In TCRdb, the reads were re-called with MiXCR into one record per CDR3 protein. The table lists 750,000 to 900,000 distinct CDR3 sequences, 25% to 35% of them singletons. Sequences were derived from cultured CD8+ T cells from PBMCs, sampled from culture after CMV antigen stimulation. Receptors originate from a human donor in good health (CMV status not recorded). Some clones in this sample may be carry-over from other donors' samples.

The sample holds many counts of this clonotype. The chain combines TRBV6-1 with TRBJ2-2; D gene uncertain. CDR1 is MNHNS, CDR2 SASEGT, per germline. V was trimmed by 0 bases and J by 4 bases, leaving 12 bases between them. The CDR3 extends over 16 amino acids. The CDR3 loop is CASSEALLGFTGELFF. Here the CDR3 DNA reads TGTGCCAGCAGTGAAGCGCTTCTAGGGTTCACCGGGGAGCTGTTTTTT.

The rearrangement uses TRBV19 and TRBJ2-1; possible D gene TRBD1, 7 bases. The CDR3 is 13 amino acids. Germline lookup yields CDR1 LNHDA and CDR2 SQIVND (reference sequence). V was cut by 5 bases and J by 9 bases, with 14 bases left in between. CDR3 amino acids: CASSVAGGSEQFF. The CDR3 bases are TGTGCCAGTAGTGTGGCAGGGGGGAGTGAGCAGTTCTTC.

This clonotype came up a few times. This chain uses TRBV7-6 with TRBJ1-2, with 8 positions matching TRBD1. Looked up from germline, CDR1 is SGHVS and CDR2 is FNYEAQ. Losses at the gene ends were 4 bases for V and 4 bases for J; bases not matched to a gene: 8. The CDR3 consists of 15 residues. As DNA, the CDR3 is TGTGCCAGCAGCTATCGACAGGGGCGCGGCTATGGCTACACCTTC. Translating it yields CASSYRQGRGYGYTF.

In this sample, this clonotype turned up many times. V gene TRBV19 combines with J gene TRBJ1-4, with TRBD1 as a possible D gene (5 bases). Trimming shortened V by 7 bases and J by 6 bases, and 15 bases separated the two germline ends. The germline CDR1 and CDR2 sequences are LNHDA and SQIVND (reference sequence). The CDR3 has 14 residues. CDR3 nucleotide sequence: TGTGCCAGTACCGCAGGGTCCTATTATGAAAAACTGTTTTTT. This translates into CASTAGSYYEKLFF.